This T cell receptor beta chain was identified in a study of T cells in Graves' hyperthyroidism and ophthalmopathy (dated by TCRdb to between 2019 and 2020). Concerning the study at large: Peripheral blood samples were taken at the time of initial diagnosis, prior to any treatment. A discovery cohort of around 98 patients, 43 with Graves' ophthalmopathy and fewer than 65 with stable Graves' hyperthyroidism, was used to find distinguishing TCR V-J signatures. An independent validation cohort of 18 to 20 hyperthyroidism patients and 17 patients who later progressed to ophthalmopathy tested prospective prediction of ophthalmopathy. The 95 to 100 discovery patients were randomly divided into training and test sets at a 7:3 ratio. In over five Graves' hyperthyroidism patients, the study also compared T-cell repertoires from thyroid tissue with T-cell repertoires from blood. After sampling, hyperthyroidism patients received methimazole starting at 30 mg daily, and ophthalmopathy patients received high-dose intravenous methylprednisolone. The paper reports TCR Vbeta CDR3 sequencing of 140 or so peripheral blood samples: some 41 ophthalmopathy, some 80 hyperthyroidism and 17 progressor patients.

Hyperthyroidism patients were aged 18 to 65 years and newly diagnosed, with disease duration of less than 2 months. Patients with uncontrolled infections, other autoimmune diseases, pregnancy or lactation were excluded. Diagnoses were established on the basis of clinical symptoms, serum thyroxine and TRAb, thyroid ultrasound, and orbital computed tomography. Blood from progressor patients was collected at the time of first diagnosis with hyperthyroidism, before any ophthalmopathy symptoms had appeared. PBMCs were separated from about 10 ml of fresh peripheral blood using Ficoll-Paque density gradient centrifugation. Patients classed as progressors first received a Graves' hyperthyroidism diagnosis and then went on to develop ophthalmopathy during follow-up. Trizol reagent was used to extract total RNA, and RNA quality was then checked on an Agilent 2100 Bioanalyzer. Per the germline V gene, SGHDN is the CDR1 and FVKESK is the CDR2. The CDR3 sequence holds 17 residues, the cysteine and phenylalanine included. Only the CDR3 portion is preserved as DNA: 51 bases, with reading frame beginning at the first base. V drops 0 bases and J drops 0 bases, leaving 14 bases in between.

The TCR beta CDR3 regions were amplified from RNA transcripts. The TCR CDR3 was subjected to a first round of RT-PCR using the HTBI primer set and the Qiagen OneStep RT-PCR kit. A second multiplex PCR round built the libraries, followed by size selection and purification. Paired-end sequencing of the libraries was performed with 100 bp reads on an Illumina HiSeq2000. The source study handled its data this way. Raw data were processed with SOAPnuke, discarding reads with adapters, uncalled bases, mean Phred below 15, or no exact constant-primer or identifier match. COPE v1.2.5 was used to merge the high-quality paired reads, and each unique nucleotide sequence was defined as a clonotype. Clonotypes were aligned to IMGT TRBV, TRBD and TRBJ reference segments using MiTCR v1.1. The analysis was restricted to V-J combinations with a frequency above 0.0001, which together covered around 99% of the repertoires. A TCS score was defined as the ratio of F50 (clonal expansion) to E x V (chaos), with BLOSUM62-based TCRdist applied between CDR3 peptides within each V-J. Welch's t-statistics and random forest reduced fewer than 600 V-J features to roughly 13, which were used in a naive Bayes classifier (R e1071). Starting from the raw public reads, TCRdb applied fastp trimming at Q25, assembled clones with MiXCR and retained in-frame beta chains. Identical CDR3 protein sequences are pooled into one entry, listed with their most common genes and DNA. The authors' filters were not applied to this entry. The sample table shows 370,000 or so distinct CDR3 sequences, and about 13% are seen once. The ten largest clones add up to 20% of the sample.

General conclusions and limits of the study: No statistical method was used to fix the sample size in advance, and group allocation was not hidden from the investigators. Ophthalmopathy was separated from stable hyperthyroidism by a 13 V-J signature model, with about 88% sensitivity and about 81% specificity obtained in cross-validation and 80%/75% obtained in testing. Blood samples also contained most of the expanded thyroid clonotypes (frequency above 0.001), which suggests that blood repertoires may reflect thyroid immune responses. In validation, the model predicted progression to ophthalmopathy a median of around 6.5 months before onset, with approximately 71% sensitivity and 72.22% specificity.

This clonotype was observed a few times. Its cognate antigen has yet to be identified. No base quality information exists; no much larger clone differs at one position. Source material: blood. The clonotype comes from a man between 25 and 39 years old with Graves' hyperthyroidism that later progressed to Graves' ophthalmopathy. This chain is built from TRBV14 and TRBJ1-1; TRBD1 might be the D gene, on 6 matching bases. The DNA reads TGTGCCAGCAGCCAAGATGGGGGGGGACATGTGAACACTGAAGCTTTCTTT. It translates to CASSQDGGGHVNTEAFF.